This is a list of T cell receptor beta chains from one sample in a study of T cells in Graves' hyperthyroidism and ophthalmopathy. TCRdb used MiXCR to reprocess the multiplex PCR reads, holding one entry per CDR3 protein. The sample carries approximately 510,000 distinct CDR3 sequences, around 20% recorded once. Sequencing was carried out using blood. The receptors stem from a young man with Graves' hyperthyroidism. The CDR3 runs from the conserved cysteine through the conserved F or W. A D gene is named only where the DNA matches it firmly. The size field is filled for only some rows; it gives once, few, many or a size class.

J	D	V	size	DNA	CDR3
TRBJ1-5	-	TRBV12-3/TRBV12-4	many	TGTGCCAGCAGTTTAGGGGGGGGCTTTCGGCAGCCCCAGCATTTT	CASSLGGGFRQPQHF
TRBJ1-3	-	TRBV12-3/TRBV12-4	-	TGTGCCAGCAGTTTGCTTAATGGGAACACCATATATTTT	CASSLLNGNTIYF
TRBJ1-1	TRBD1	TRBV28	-	TGTGCCATTAACAGGGGGCGGTACACTGAAGCTTTCTTT	CAINRGRYTEAFF
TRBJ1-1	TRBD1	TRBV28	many	TGTGCCAGCAGTCAACTGGGACAGACCACTGAAGCCTTCTTT	CASSQLGQTTEAFF
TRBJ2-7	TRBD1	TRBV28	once	TGTGCCAGCGGAGACAGGGGGCCGGACGAGCAGTACTTC	CASGDRGPDEQYF
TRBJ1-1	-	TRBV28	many	TGTGCCAGCAGTGGGGCGGGAACTGAAGCTTTCTTT	CASSGAGTEAFF
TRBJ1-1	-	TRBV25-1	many	TGTGCCAGCAGTGAGACATCTCTAATGAACACTGAAGCTTTCTTT	CASSETSLMNTEAFF
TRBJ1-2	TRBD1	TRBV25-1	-	TGTGCCAGCAGTGAATCCCCGACAGGGCCCTATGGCTACACCTTC	CASSESPTGPYGYTF
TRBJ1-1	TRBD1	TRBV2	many	TGTGCCAGCAGTGAGAGACGCCAGGGGGCGAGGGCTGAAGCTTTCTTT	CASSERRQGARAEAFF
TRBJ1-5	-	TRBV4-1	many	TGCGCCAGCAGCCAAGGATACCCCGCTAGCAATCAGCCCCAGCATTTT	CASSQGYPASNQPQHF
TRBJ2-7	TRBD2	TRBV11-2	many	TGTGCCAGCAGCTTAGGCCCCGGACTAGCACCTTCCTACGAGCAGTACTTC	CASSLGPGLAPSYEQYF
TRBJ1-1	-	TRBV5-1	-	TGCGCCAGCAGCGACGTCGTGGGCACGGCTGAAGCTTTCTTT	CASSDVVGTAEAFF
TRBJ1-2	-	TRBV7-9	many	TGTGCCAGCAGCTTAGGGACAGATCTTCGTGACTATGGCTACACCTTC	CASSLGTDLRDYGYTF
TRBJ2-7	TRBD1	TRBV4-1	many	TGCGCCAGCAGCCACGGGGACAGGGGCTACGAGCAGTACTTC	CASSHGDRGYEQYF
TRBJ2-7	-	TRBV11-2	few	TGTGCCAGCAGTTCAATTGTAGAGCAGTACTTC	CASSSIVEQYF
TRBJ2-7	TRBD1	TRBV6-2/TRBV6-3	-	TGTGCCAGCAGTTTACGAGGGACAGCTAATTCCTACGAGCAGTACTTC	CASSLRGTANSYEQYF
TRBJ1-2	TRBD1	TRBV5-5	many	TGTGCCAGCAGCTTGGTCCCGGGACAGGGCGGCTACACCTTC	CASSLVPGQGGYTF
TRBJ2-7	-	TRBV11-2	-	TGTGCCAGCAGCTTTAAGTACATGGGTCCTGGCGAGCAGTACTTC	CASSFKYMGPGEQYF
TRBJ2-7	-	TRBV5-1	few	TGCGCCAGCAGCTCGGGCGGGGCTGGTTCCTACGAGCAGTACTTC	CASSSGGAGSYEQYF
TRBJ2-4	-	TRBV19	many	TGTGCCAGTAGTACTACTTCCCCGGGGGGCAACGGGAACATTCAGTACTTC	CASSTTSPGGNGNIQYF
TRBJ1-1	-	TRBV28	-	TGTGCCAGCAGTTTAGCGGGTCTGGCTGATGCTTTCTTT	CASSLAGLADAFF
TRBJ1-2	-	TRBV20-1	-	TGCAGTGCCTCACGACATTCCTCTAGTGGCTACACCTTC	CSASRHSSSGYTF
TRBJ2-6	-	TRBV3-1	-	TGTGCCAGCAGCCAAGATCGACAGGAGTTCTTCTCTGGGGCCAACGTCCTGACTTTC	CASSQDRQEFFSGANVLTF
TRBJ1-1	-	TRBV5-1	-	TGCGCCAGCAGCTTGTTCTGGACAGAGAAGAACACTGAAGCTTTCTTT	CASSLFWTEKNTEAFF
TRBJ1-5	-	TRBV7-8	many	TGTGCCAGCAGCTTCCGTCCGGGATCGGGCGATCAGCCCCAGCATTTT	CASSFRPGSGDQPQHF
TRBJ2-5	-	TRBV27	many	TGTGCCAGCAAAACTAGTGGGGCGGAGACCCAGTACTTC	CASKTSGAETQYF
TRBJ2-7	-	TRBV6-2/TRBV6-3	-	TGTGCCAGCGCTTGGGGGGAAACCTACGAGCAGTACTTC	CASAWGETYEQYF
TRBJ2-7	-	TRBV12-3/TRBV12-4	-	TGTGCCAGCACAACATACGGGATCAACGAGCAGTACTTC	CASTTYGINEQYF
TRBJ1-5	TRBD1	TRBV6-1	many	TGTGCCAGCAGTGAAGACAGGGGGTCTTTTAATCAGCCCCAGCATTTT	CASSEDRGSFNQPQHF
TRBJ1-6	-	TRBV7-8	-	TGTGCCAGCAGCTTAGCGGGGAAAAATTCACCCCTCCACTTT	CASSLAGKNSPLHF
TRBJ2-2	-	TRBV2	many	TGTGCCAGCAGTGATGGGGTCCCGAGGACCGGGGAGCTGTTTTTT	CASSDGVPRTGELFF
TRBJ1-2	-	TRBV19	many	TGTGCCAGTAGTAAGCGGGGGAATTATGGCTACACCTTC	CASSKRGNYGYTF
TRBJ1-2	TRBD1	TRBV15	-	TGTGCCACCAGCAGACCCGGGCAGGGGGCACATGACTATGGCTACACCTTC	CATSRPGQGAHDYGYTF
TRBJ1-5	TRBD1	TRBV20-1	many	TGCAGTGCCCTGGGACAGGGGGGCGGAAGCAATCAGCCCCAGCATTTT	CSALGQGGGSNQPQHF